This TCR beta chain is drawn from a study of cytomegalovirus exposure and HLA in healthy donors. Worth noting for this clone: Its matching antigen is unknown.

Trimming took 3 bases from V and 4 from J, leaving 10 bases between them. The CDR3 covers 14 residues. CDR1 is LNHDA and CDR2 is SQIVND in the germline V gene (reference sequence). The PCR made use of 60 Vbeta and 13 Jbeta primers. Sequencing used immunoSEQ multiplex PCR; TCRdb keeps in-frame clones, though not all of them. The table records about 190,000 clones, just under 75% of them present only once. General observations from the study: Productive status was seen about 87% or about 30% of the time for most TCR beta V segments in an earlier analysis. There was a cluster of highly shared sequence variants that was likely a sequencing artifact. Many donors carried some public TCRs, although rarity characterized most TCR sequences.

The sample consisted of PBMCs. The origin of this receptor is a woman in her thirties in good health and CMV-seropositive. V gene TRBV19 combines with J gene TRBJ2-1; D is possibly TRBD2 (6 bases). Here the CDR3 reads CASSISLAYNEQFF. CDR3 sequence (DNA): TGTGCCAGTAGTATCTCCCTAGCGTACAATGAGCAGTTCTTC.